The rows below give T cell receptor beta chains drawn from one sample of a study of blood T cell repertoires in COVID-19. The data were produced by immunoSEQ multiplex PCR, yet TCRdb's version contains in-frame clones alone and is incomplete. The table shows about 260,000 clones, with under 95% occurring only once. Sequences were obtained from PBMCs or T cells enriched from blood (not recorded which). These receptors all stem from a man in his forties or fifties who had been exposed to COVID-19. CDR3s include the opening cysteine and the closing phenylalanine or tryptophan.

TRBJ1-6	TRBV6-8	CASSIGQKNSTLHF
TRBJ2-3	TRBV5-4	CASSPPGLAGVDTQYF
TRBJ1-1	TRBV27	CASNQARNTEAFF
TRBJ2-2	TRBV2	CASSEGRVNTGELFF
TRBJ1-6	TRBV4-1	CASNQLNLVASPLHF
TRBJ1-3	TRBV5-4	CASSQQGNTIYF
TRBJ1-6	TRBV7-3	CASSQQGTSSPLHF
TRBJ2-1	TRBV29-1	CSAATGRGPNNEQFF
TRBJ2-2	TRBV6-5	CASSYLQGAGTGELFF
TRBJ2-2	TRBV3-1/TRBV3-2	CASSQPPGQASHTGELFF
TRBJ1-3	TRBV15	CATSRGWTGPGNTIYF
TRBJ2-2	TRBV5-4	CASRRTGPNTGELFF
TRBJ1-1	TRBV11-2	CASSFTAGLNTEAFF
TRBJ1-4	TRBV24-1	CATSDLSPTGLCEKLFF
TRBJ1-2	TRBV7-9	CASSTGTLVNYGYTF
TRBJ2-3	TRBV7-9	CASSSMAGSVTDTQYF
TRBJ2-7	TRBV14	CASSQVSHEQYF
TRBJ1-2	TRBV7-9	CASSLARDGYTF
TRBJ2-7	TRBV28	CASSPTFGGGDEQYF
TRBJ2-7	TRBV7-8	CASSLQGQAYEQYF
TRBJ1-3	TRBV3-1/TRBV3-2	CASSLRGSGNTIYF
TRBJ2-7	TRBV27	CASRPGGLSYEQYF
TRBJ1-3	TRBV18	CASSPDYNTIYF
TRBJ1-6	TRBV7-6	CASSLEGQGGNSPLHF
TRBJ2-3	TRBV5-6	CASSFLLAGGETQYF
TRBJ1-5	TRBV2	CASSEQRQANQPQHF
TRBJ1-4	TRBV5-8	CASSLDQTGGREKLFF
TRBJ1-2	TRBV25-1	CASSQGYGYTF